This TCR beta chain comes out of a study of blood T cell repertoires in COVID-19. Clones were read by immunoSEQ multiplex PCR, and TCRdb kept only the in-frame ones, dropping some. The sample consists of about 480,000 clones, 88% of them appearing once. CDR3 length: 17 amino acids. Germline trimming cut 3 bases from V and 6 bases from J; bases unmatched to any gene: 13. Germline V lookup: CDR1 KGHSH, CDR2 LQKENI. The sample was peripheral blood. The chain joins TRBV18 to TRBJ2-1; 8 bases map to TRBD1. The receptor's source is a woman between 50 and 59 years old with COVID-19, enrolled during active disease. Here the CDR3 DNA reads TGTGCCAGCTCACCCTTAATGGGACAGGCCGGTGGCAATGAGCAGTTCTTC. This encodes CASSPLMGQAGGNEQFF.